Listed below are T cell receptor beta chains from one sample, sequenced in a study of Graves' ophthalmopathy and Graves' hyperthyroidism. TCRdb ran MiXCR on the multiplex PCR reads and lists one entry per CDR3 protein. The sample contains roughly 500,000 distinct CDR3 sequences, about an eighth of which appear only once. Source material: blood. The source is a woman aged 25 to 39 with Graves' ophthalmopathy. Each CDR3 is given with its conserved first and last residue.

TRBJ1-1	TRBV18	CASPESGSEAFF
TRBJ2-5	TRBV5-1	CASTLQQPQETQYF
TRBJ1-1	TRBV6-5	CASSLAGQPYTEAFF
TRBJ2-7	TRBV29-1	CSVETRGSSYEQYF
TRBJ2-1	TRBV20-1	CSASFGGGPHNEQFF
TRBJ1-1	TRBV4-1	CASSQGLRGVEAFF
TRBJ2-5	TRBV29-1	CSVELRETQYF
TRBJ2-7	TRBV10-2	CASSESPGSVYEQYF
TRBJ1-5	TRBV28	CASSPQWGGPQHF
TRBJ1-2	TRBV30	CAWSLTDSIYGYTF
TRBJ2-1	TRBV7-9	CASSSDGIRHEQFF
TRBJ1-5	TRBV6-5	CASSYKGAPEYQPQHF
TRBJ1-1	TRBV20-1	CSALSGGGYTEAFF
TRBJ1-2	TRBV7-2	CASSPRRRGYTF
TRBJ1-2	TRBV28	CASSGESYGYTF
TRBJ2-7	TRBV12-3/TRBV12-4	CASSPRTLVAYEQYF
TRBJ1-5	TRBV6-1	CASSERAGRNNQPQHF
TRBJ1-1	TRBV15	CATKGTVGETEAFF
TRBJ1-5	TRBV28	CASSLRGGQPQHF
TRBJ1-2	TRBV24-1	CATSSTGGSNYGYTF
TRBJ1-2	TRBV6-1	CASSEYAVNYGYTF
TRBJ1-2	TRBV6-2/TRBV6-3	CASSYQRNYGYTF
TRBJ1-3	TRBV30	CAWSDSRTASGNTIYF
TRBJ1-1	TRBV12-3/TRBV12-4	CASVQGDTEAFF
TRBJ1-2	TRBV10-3	CAITTGSYGYTF
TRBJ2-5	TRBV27	CASSLYAPSGLAGGIGATQYF
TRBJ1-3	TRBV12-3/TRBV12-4	CASSPDRGNTIYF
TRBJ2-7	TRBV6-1	CASSEEEGQSYEQYF
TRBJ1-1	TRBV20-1	CSARGVEGTEAFF
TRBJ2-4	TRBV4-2	CASSQDLRGVRQGIF
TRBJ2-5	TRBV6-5	CASSYTLPRAQYF
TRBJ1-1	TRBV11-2	CASSLLPLTGAHVAFF